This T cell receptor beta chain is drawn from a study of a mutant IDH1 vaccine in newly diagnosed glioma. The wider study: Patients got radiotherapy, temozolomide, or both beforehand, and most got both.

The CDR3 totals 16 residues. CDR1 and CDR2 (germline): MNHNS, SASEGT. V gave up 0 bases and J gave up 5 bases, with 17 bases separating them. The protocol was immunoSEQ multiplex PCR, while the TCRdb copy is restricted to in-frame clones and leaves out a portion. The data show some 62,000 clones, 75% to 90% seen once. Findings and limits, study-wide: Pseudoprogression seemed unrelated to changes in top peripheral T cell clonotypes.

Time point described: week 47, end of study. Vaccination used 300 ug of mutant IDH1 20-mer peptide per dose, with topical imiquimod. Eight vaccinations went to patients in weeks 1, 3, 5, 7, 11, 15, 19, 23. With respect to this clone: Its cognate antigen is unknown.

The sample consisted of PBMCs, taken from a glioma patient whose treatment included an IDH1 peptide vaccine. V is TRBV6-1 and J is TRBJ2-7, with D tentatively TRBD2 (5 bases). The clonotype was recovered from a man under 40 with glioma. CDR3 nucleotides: TGTGCCAGCAGTGAAGCTGACGGAACGGGGTTCCACGAGCAGTACTTC. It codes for CASSEADGTGFHEQYF.